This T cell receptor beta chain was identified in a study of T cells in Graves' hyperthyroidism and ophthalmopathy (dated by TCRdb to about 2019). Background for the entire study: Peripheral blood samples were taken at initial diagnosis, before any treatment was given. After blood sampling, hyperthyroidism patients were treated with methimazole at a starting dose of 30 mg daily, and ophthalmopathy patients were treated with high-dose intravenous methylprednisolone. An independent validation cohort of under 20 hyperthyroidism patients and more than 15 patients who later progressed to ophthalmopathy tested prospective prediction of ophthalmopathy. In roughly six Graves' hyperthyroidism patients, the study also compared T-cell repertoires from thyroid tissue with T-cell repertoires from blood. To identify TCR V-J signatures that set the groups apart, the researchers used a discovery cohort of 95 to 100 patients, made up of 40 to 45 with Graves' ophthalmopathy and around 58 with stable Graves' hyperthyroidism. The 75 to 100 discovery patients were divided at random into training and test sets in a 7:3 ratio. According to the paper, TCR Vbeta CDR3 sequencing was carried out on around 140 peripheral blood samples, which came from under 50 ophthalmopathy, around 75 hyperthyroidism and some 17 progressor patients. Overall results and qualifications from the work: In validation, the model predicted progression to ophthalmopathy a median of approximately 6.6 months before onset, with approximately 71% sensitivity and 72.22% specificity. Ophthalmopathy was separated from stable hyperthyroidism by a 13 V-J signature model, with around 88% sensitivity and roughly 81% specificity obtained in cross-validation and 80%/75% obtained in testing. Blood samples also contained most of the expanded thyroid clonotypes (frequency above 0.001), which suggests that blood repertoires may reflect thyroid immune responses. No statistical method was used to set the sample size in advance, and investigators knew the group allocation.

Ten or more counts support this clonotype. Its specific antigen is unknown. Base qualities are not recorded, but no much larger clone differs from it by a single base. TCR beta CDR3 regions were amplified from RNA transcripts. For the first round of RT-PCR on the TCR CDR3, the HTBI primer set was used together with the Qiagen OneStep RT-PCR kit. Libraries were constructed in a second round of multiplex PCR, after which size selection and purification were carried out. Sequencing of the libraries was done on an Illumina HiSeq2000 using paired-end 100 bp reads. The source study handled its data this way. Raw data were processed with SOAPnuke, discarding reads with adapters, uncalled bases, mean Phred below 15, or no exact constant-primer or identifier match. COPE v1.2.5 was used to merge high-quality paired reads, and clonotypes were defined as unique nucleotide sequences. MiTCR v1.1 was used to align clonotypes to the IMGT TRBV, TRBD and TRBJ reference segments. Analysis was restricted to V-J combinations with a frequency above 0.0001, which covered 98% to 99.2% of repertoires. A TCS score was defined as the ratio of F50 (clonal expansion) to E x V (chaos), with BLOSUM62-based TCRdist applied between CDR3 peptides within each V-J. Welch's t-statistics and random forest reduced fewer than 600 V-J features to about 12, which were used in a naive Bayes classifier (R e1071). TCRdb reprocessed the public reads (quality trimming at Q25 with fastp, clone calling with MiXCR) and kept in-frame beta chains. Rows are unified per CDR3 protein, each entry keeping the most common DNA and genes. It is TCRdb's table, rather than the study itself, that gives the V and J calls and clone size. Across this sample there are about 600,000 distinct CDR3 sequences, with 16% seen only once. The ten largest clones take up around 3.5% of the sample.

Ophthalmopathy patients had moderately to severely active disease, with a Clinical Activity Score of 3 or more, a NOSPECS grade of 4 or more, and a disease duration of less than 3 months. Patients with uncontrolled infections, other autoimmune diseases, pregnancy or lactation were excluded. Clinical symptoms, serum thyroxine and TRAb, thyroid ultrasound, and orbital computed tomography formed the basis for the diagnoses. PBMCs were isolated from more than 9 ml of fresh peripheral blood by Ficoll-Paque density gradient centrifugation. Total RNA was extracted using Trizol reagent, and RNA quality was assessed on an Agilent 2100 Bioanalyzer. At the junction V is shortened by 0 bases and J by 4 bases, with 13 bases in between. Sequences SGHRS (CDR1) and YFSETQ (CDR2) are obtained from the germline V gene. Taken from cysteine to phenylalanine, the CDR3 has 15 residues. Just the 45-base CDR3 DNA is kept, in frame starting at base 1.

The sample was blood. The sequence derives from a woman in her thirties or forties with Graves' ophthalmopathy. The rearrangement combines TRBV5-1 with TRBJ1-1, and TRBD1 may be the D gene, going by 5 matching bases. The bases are TGCGCCAGCAGCTTGGCGGAACCAGGGACCACTGAAGCTTTCTTT. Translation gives CASSLAEPGTTEAFF.